This T cell receptor beta chain comes out of a study of blood T cell repertoires in COVID-19. About the study: Both acute and convalescent COVID-19 samples were obtained from the United States, Italy and Spain. PBMCs, B-cell-depleted T cells, or T cells were the source of the cDNA or gDNA that made up the material.

In the original processing: Amplification with reference gene primers provided the estimates of nucleated cell counts. Sequencing was performed with immunoSEQ multiplex PCR; in TCRdb, only in-frame clones are kept and a portion is missing. From that table come the V and J calls and clone size; the DNA was used to work out D and trimming. In the table there are about 160,000 clones, 75% to 90% of which are singletons. This CDR3 has 15 amino acids. Followed longitudinally, the Seattle patients had been enrolled during active infection. The sequence was obtained from a man between 18 and 29 years old with COVID-19, enrolled during active disease. The chain carries TRBV21-1 and TRBJ2-2; TRBD2, as called in the table, went unchecked against the DNA. TRBV21-1 is deemed a pseudogene. Sequenced input: peripheral blood. The CDR3 coding sequence is TGTGCCAGTCCTACTAGCGGGAGCGGCACCGGGGAGCTGTTTTTT. This gives the protein CASPTSGSGTGELFF.